A single sample is the source of the 15 T cell receptor beta chains below, sequenced in a study of T-cell reconstitution after alpha-beta-depleted transplantation in children. Construction of the TCRbeta library involved unique molecular identifiers. A single record per CDR3 protein comes from TCRdb applying MiXCR to the PCR reads. The profile shows 200,000 to 250,000 distinct CDR3 sequences, approximately 8.9% of them singletons. The input for sequencing was PBMCs, mostly from graft donor cells, taken 180 days after TCRalphabeta/CD19-depleted stem cell transplant. These receptors were collected from a male patient between 10 and 17 years old who had a stem cell transplant for acute lymphoblastic leukemia, so the T cells may come from the graft donor.

At least ten counts were recorded for this clonotype. The chain employs TRBV29-1 and TRBJ2-3; 8 bases are shared with TRBD1. The ends lost 0 bases at V and 11 bases at J; junction bases unmatched: 7. Germline CDR1 SQVTM, CDR2 ANQGSEA. The CDR3 is made up of 13 amino acids. CDR3: CSVEDARDRLQYF. The CDR3 nucleotides read TGCAGCGTTGAAGATGCCCGGGACAGGCTGCAGTATTTT.

This clonotype was counted many times. V is TRBV29-1 and J is TRBJ2-4; 8 bases are a match to TRBD1. V dropped 6 bases and J dropped 8; count of bases not matched to a gene: 9. Germline assignment: CDR1 SQVTM and CDR2 ANQGSEA. The CDR3 covers 13 residues. CDR3 DNA: TGCAGCGTGGGACAGGCGTCCTGGGACATTCAGTACTTC. It encodes CSVGQASWDIQYF.

This clonotype was observed a few times. This chain connects TRBV5-6 to TRBJ1-3; D is uncertain. Germline loops: CDR1 SGHDT, CDR2 YYEEEE. V shed 6 bases and J shed 0 bases, with 10 bases lying between them. The CDR3 loop spans 14 amino acids. CDR3 DNA sequence: TGTGCCAGCACCCAAATTCACTCTGGAAACACCATATATTTT. Residues: CASTQIHSGNTIYF.

This clonotype was recorded many times. The rearrangement joins TRBV3-1 to TRBJ2-5; a weak D match, TRBD1 (6 bases). Trimming removed 1 base from V and 0 bases from J, with 9 bases in between. This CDR3 has 15 residues. Germline V gene lookup returns CDR1 LGHDT and CDR2 YNNKEL (reference sequence). Here the CDR3 DNA reads TGTGCCAGCAGCCAAGTCAGGGGAAACCAAGAGACCCAGTACTTC. The encoded protein is CASSQVRGNQETQYF.

Many counts were recorded for this clonotype. The V call is TRBV20-1, the J call TRBJ1-6; tentatively, D is TRBD1 (6 bases). The germline V gene encodes CDR1 DFQATT and CDR2 SNEGSKA (reference sequence). The CDR3 consists of 13 residues. Trimming took off 2 bases at V and 7 bases at J, with 9 bases between the two ends. The CDR3 region is CSARSGGNSPLHF. In nucleotides, the CDR3 is TGCAGTGCTAGATCTGGGGGCAATTCACCCCTCCACTTT.

A note on this clonotype: A much bigger clone sits one base away, suggesting this may be a read error. The chain combines TRBV7-9 with TRBJ1-5; tentatively, D is TRBD1 (6 bases). CDR1 is SEHNR, CDR2 FQNEAQ, per germline (reference sequence). This CDR3 contains 13 residues. CDR3 DNA sequence: TGTGCCAGCAGCCGGACAGATAATCAGCCCCGGCATTTT. Protein product: CASSRTDNQPRHF.

There are many counts of this clonotype. The chain couples TRBV5-1 to TRBJ2-2; D call uncertain. Looked up from germline, CDR1 is SGHRS and CDR2 is YFSETQ. V was trimmed by 4 bases and J by 4 bases, leaving 11 bases between them. The CDR3 is 14 amino acids. In DNA, the CDR3 is TGCGCCAGCAGCCCCGGTTTAAGCACCGGGGAGCTGTTTTTT. Its translation is CASSPGLSTGELFF. Full variable domain (outside the CDR3, taken from reference TRBV5-1 and TRBJ2-2): KAGVTQTPRYLIKTRGQQVTLSCSPISGHRSVSWYQQTPGQGLQFLFEYFSETQRNKGNFPGRFSGRQFSNSRSEMNVSTLELGDSALYLCASSPGLSTGELFFGEGSRLTVL.

This clonotype showed up many times. This rearrangement joins TRBV29-1 to TRBJ1-1, with 10 positions matching TRBD1. With V trimmed by 5 bases and J by 7 bases, 7 bases remained unmatched. This CDR3 region has 13 residues. The germline CDR1 and CDR2 sequences are SQVTM and ANQGSEA. DNA of the CDR3: TGCAGCGTTCGGACAGGGGGATCTGGTGAAGCTTTCTTT. Protein product: CSVRTGGSGEAFF.

In its sample, this clonotype was seen many times. The rearrangement links TRBV15 to TRBJ2-7; possible D gene TRBD1, 6 bases. The germline gives CDR1 LNHNV, CDR2 YYDKDF (reference sequence). V lost 10 bases and J lost 7, with 23 bases in between. The CDR3 runs to 14 residues. In nucleotides, the CDR3 is TGTGCCAGCTCGTCTGGACAGTTGAAGCGAGAGCAGTACTTC. Its translation is CASSSGQLKREQYF.

This clonotype occurred many times. In DNA form, the CDR3 reads TGTGCCAGCAGCGTATCCCCTATGGGGGGCGGGTCCTACAATGAGCAGTTCTTC. Protein sequence: CASSVSPMGGGSYNEQFF. The gene calls are TRBV9 and TRBJ2-1, with D tentatively TRBD1 or TRBD2 (6 bases each). The CDR3 consists of 18 residues. V lost 1 base, J lost 1 base, and 18 bases lay in between. Germline V gene sequence: CDR1 SGDLS, CDR2 YYNGEE.

This clonotype was recorded at least ten times. This sequence joins TRBV27 and TRBJ2-7, with TRBD2 identical over 7 bases. The CDR3 is 15 amino acids. J gave up 2 bases and V 3 bases, and 7 bases lay outside the gene matches. The germline CDR1 and CDR2 sequences are MNHEY and SMNVEV (reference sequence). CDR3 sequence (DNA): TGTGCCAGCAGTTTGGGGGGGAGAAGTACCTACGAGCAGTACTTC. Amino acids: CASSLGGRSTYEQYF.

This clonotype was seen repeatedly, ten times or more. The chain is built from TRBV9 and TRBJ2-7; either TRBD1 or TRBD2 may supply D (5 bases each). This CDR3 has 15 amino acids. Trimming left V 0 bases short and J 2 bases short, with 12 bases between. CDR1 SGDLS and CDR2 YYNGEE come from the germline V gene. The CDR3 protein is CASSVGGRGAYEQYF. CDR3 DNA sequence: TGTGCCAGCAGCGTAGGAGGGAGAGGGGCCTACGAGCAGTACTTC.

This clonotype was seen a few times. The chain is built from TRBV27 and TRBJ2-7, with D maybe TRBD1 (6 bases). CDR3 length: 15 residues. The ends were cut back, 5 bases at V and 2 bases at J, with 16 bases in the middle. CDR1 MNHEY and CDR2 SMNVEV come from the germline V gene (reference sequence). The CDR3: CASSPRAGAPYEQYF. The CDR3 DNA reads TGTGCCAGCAGTCCTCGGGCAGGGGCTCCCTACGAGCAGTACTTC.

This clonotype was seen repeatedly, ten times or more. J is TRBJ2-6 and V is TRBV5-1, with a weak D call TRBD2 (6 bases). The CDR3 is 15 residues long. From germline, CDR1 is SGHRS and CDR2 YFSETQ. Trimming cost V 7 bases and J 1 base, with 12 bases left between them. This chain's CDR3 is CASGAGQSGANVLTF. CDR3 bases: TGCGCCAGCGGGGCGGGGCAATCTGGGGCCAACGTCCTGACTTTC.

This clonotype was seen at least ten times. The chain carries TRBV28 and TRBJ1-4; TRBD1 agrees at 9 bases. V shed 5 bases, J shed 16 bases, and the junction held 8 bases outside the gene matches. CDR3 size: 12 residues. CDR1 is MDHEN, CDR2 SYDVKM, per germline. The CDR3 reads CASSARTGATFF. The CDR3 DNA reads TGTGCCAGCAGTGCTCGGACAGGGGCAACGTTTTTT.